One sample yielded the 32 T cell receptor beta chains listed below, sequenced in a study of cytomegalovirus exposure and HLA in healthy donors. The PCR ran on 60 Vbeta and 13 Jbeta primers. TCRdb keeps only in-frame clones here, not all; method: immunoSEQ multiplex PCR. The table has fewer than 130,000 clones, more than 70% seen once. The sequenced material came from PBMCs. Every receptor here comes from a woman aged 55 to 70 in good health and CMV-seropositive.

The chain carries TRBV5-4 and TRBJ1-1; D gene ambiguous. V lost 7 bases and J lost 4, with 17 bases in between. The length of the CDR3 is 14 residues. Germline CDR1 SGHNT, CDR2 YYREEE (reference sequence). The CDR3 bases are TGTGCCAGCGCGGTCACATCAATGAGCACTGAAGCTTTCTTT. Protein: CASAVTSMSTEAFF. Full variable domain (remainder filled in from reference TRBV5-4 and TRBJ1-1): ETGVTQSPTHLIKTRGQQVTLRCSSQSGHNTVSWYQQALGQGPQFIFQYYREEENGRGNFPPRFSGLQFPNYSSELNVNALELDDSALYLCASAVTSMSTEAFFGQGTRLTVV.

The chain recombines TRBV9 with TRBJ1-5; TRBD1 aligns across 8 bases. The CDR3 has 16 residues. J gave up 4 bases and V 2 bases, and 8 bases lay outside the gene matches. Germline V lookup: CDR1 SGDLS, CDR2 YYNGEE. CDR3 residues: CASSVWTGHWNQPQHF. CDR3 sequence (DNA): TGTGCCAGCAGCGTTTGGACAGGGCATTGGAATCAGCCCCAGCATTTT.

This chain connects TRBV29-1 to TRBJ2-1; D is possibly TRBD1 (6 bases). Germline CDR1 reads SQVTM; CDR2 reads ANQGSEA. The CDR3 is 13 amino acids. Trimming pared 4 bases from V and 15 bases from J, leaving 22 bases between. CDR3 protein: CSVGVSGRTDGFF. The CDR3 coding sequence is TGCAGCGTTGGAGTTTCGGGGCGGACAGACGGGTTCTTC.

This clone occurred once. The chain carries TRBV29-1 and TRBJ2-5; D possibly corresponds to TRBD2 (6 bases). V lost 4 bases to trimming and J lost 5 bases, with 17 bases between them. In germline, CDR1 is SQVTM, CDR2 ANQGSEA. The CDR3 runs to 14 residues. This CDR3 is CSVVNRGGWETQYF. The CDR3, as DNA: TGCAGCGTTGTGAACCGAGGAGGGTGGGAGACCCAGTACTTC.

For the CDR3, the DNA is TGCGCCAGCAGCTTGGTGGGGGGGGCCACTGAAGCTTTCTTT. Translating it yields CASSLVGGATEAFF. The chain recombines TRBV5-1 with TRBJ1-1, with a possible D match to TRBD1 (6 bases). This CDR3 spans 14 amino acids. Germline CDR1 SGHRS, CDR2 YFSETQ. The V end was cut by 0 bases, the J end by 4 bases, with 10 bases between.

The rearrangement uses TRBV4-1 and TRBJ2-7; 10 bases align to TRBD1. Germline loops: CDR1 MGHRA, CDR2 YSYEKL. V shed 3 bases and J 2 bases; nucleotides not matched to a gene: 7. This CDR3 contains 16 residues. The CDR3 region has the DNA TGCGCCAGCAGCCAGTATCCGGGACAGGGGCCCTACGAGCAGTACTTC. Amino acids: CASSQYPGQGPYEQYF.

In the case of this clone: A junction boundary mismatches the germline segment, possibly from a read error. The sample carries other DNA sequences with the same CDR3. This chain links TRBV5-1 with TRBJ2-7, with D possibly being TRBD1 (5 bases). CDR1 SGHRS and CDR2 YFSETQ come from the germline V gene. The CDR3 sequence is 10 residues long. CDR3 protein: CARQGHEQYF. DNA of the CDR3: TGCGCCAGGCAGGGCCACGAACAGTACTTC.

The chain links TRBV7-7 to TRBJ2-7; tentatively, D is TRBD2 (6 bases). Trimming took 5 bases from V and 2 from J, leaving 19 bases between them. The CDR3 totals 16 residues. Germline assignment: CDR1 SSHAT and CDR2 FNYEAQ (reference sequence). The DNA of the CDR3 is TGTGCCAGCAGCCCCAGGAGGCTAGCGTCTCCCTACGAGCAGTACTTC. Residues: CASSPRRLASPYEQYF.

In DNA, the CDR3 is TGCGCCAGCAGTACAGGGGACCCTGAAGCTTTCTTT. Its translation is CASSTGDPEAFF. The gene calls are TRBV10-2 and TRBJ1-1; 7 nucleotides match TRBD1. From germline, CDR1 is WSHSY and CDR2 SAAADI. The CDR3 runs to 12 residues. The trim removed 5 bases at V and 6 bases at J, leaving 3 bases unmatched.

The sample holds a few counts of this clone. In DNA form, the CDR3 reads TGTGCCACCGGGACAGGGAGCACAGATACGCAGTATTTT. It specifies CATGTGSTDTQYF. The genes are TRBV6-5 and TRBJ2-3, with 9 bases fitting TRBD1. J was trimmed by 0 bases and V by 10 bases; bases with no gene match: 2. This CDR3 is built from 13 residues. Germline lookup yields CDR1 MNHEY and CDR2 SVGAGI.

A few counts support this clone. The V and J genes are TRBV11-2 and TRBJ1-2; no firm D call. Germline V gene data show CDR1 as SGHAT and CDR2 as FQNNGV. The V end lost 1 base, the J end lost 4 bases, and 13 bases lay between the germline ends. This CDR3 region has 15 residues. This CDR3 is CASSLGGGNSYGYTF. DNA for the CDR3: TGTGCCAGCAGCTTAGGGGGAGGAAACTCCTATGGCTACACCTTC.

V and J are TRBV9 and TRBJ2-3; the D gene is possibly TRBD2 (5 bases). V gave up 0 bases and J gave up 4 bases, with 9 bases separating them. CDR3 length: 14 amino acids. Germline V gives CDR1 SGDLS, CDR2 YYNGEE. The CDR3 spells CASSVALASDTQYF. DNA for the CDR3: TGTGCCAGCAGCGTAGCCCTAGCATCAGATACGCAGTATTTT.

This clone was recorded once. The chain carries TRBV2 and TRBJ2-7; D unclear. CDR3 length: 13 residues. The germline V gene encodes CDR1 SNHLY and CDR2 FYNNEI. Deletions cut 5 bases from V and 3 bases from J, with 11 bases between. CDR3: CASSRYKCYEQYF. The CDR3 DNA reads as TGTGCCAGCAGTCGTTACAAGTGCTACGAGCAGTACTTC.

J is TRBJ1-1 and V is TRBV6-4; maybe TRBD1 (5 bases). Germline lookup yields CDR1 MRHNA and CDR2 SNTAGT. CDR3 length: 14 residues. Trimming shortened V by 5 bases and J by 3 bases, and 13 bases separated the two germline ends. Written as DNA, the CDR3 is TGTGCCAGCAGTCCCCAGGGTCGTGACACTGAAGCTTTCTTT. It yields the protein CASSPQGRDTEAFF.

The CDR3 loop reads CASGLRQLAGTLYEQYF. The CDR3 DNA reads TGTGCTAGTGGTTTGCGCCAACTAGCGGGTACACTCTACGAGCAGTACTTC. The rearrangement links TRBV12-5 to TRBJ2-7; 9 nucleotides match TRBD2. Germline lookup yields CDR1 LGHNT and CDR2 FRNRAP. V lost 2 bases and J lost 3; bases outside the gene matches: 11. The CDR3 is 17 amino acids. Looking up the rest from reference TRBV12-5 and TRBJ2-7 gives the full variable domain: DARVTQTPRHKVTEMGQEVTMRCQPILGHNTVFWYRQTMMQGLELLAYFRNRAPLDDSGMPKDRFSAEMPDATLATLKIQPSEPRDSAVYFCASGLRQLAGTLYEQYFGPGTRLTVT.

In this sample, this clone turned up once. CDR3 loop: CATSRDREETQYF. The CDR3, as DNA: TGTGCCACCAGCAGAGACAGGGAAGAGACCCAGTACTTC. The rearrangement uses TRBV15 and TRBJ2-5; maybe TRBD1 (5 bases). Deletions cut 0 bases from V and 3 bases from J, with 5 bases between. Germline CDR1 reads LNHNV; CDR2 reads YYDKDF (reference sequence). The CDR3 spans 13 residues.

V and J are TRBV7-8 and TRBJ2-1, with 9 bases matching TRBD2. The CDR3 runs 14 residues. The germline gives CDR1 SGHVS, CDR2 FQNEAQ. Trimming cost V 5 bases and J 10 bases; bases outside gene matches: 9. CDR3 in amino acids: CASSQSGRRGEQFF. The CDR3 bases are TGTGCCAGCAGCCAAAGCGGGAGGAGAGGGGAGCAGTTCTTC.

This clone was counted between two and nine times. Compared with germline, one end of the junction differs, possibly owing to a read error. The V gene is TRBV7-9, the J gene TRBJ1-1; a weak D match, TRBD1 (5 bases). Germline V gene sequence: CDR1 SEHNR, CDR2 FQNEAQ (reference sequence). CDR3 length: 12 amino acids. The DNA of the CDR3 is TGTTCCAGCAGGAACCAGGGTGCCGAAGCTTTCTTT. Translated: CSSRNQGAEAFF.

The chain employs TRBV6-5 and TRBJ1-4; unclear D gene. Germline values: CDR1 MNHEY, CDR2 SVGAGI. The V end was cut by 5 bases, the J end by 14 bases, with 18 bases between. This CDR3 spans 13 amino acids. The CDR3 nucleotides are TGTGCCAGCAGTGAAGCGCTGAGGGCATGGCTGTTTTTT. It specifies CASSEALRAWLFF.

The chain recombines TRBV19 with TRBJ2-5; TRBD1 aligns across 7 bases. The CDR3 has 14 residues. Germline CDR1 is LNHDA and CDR2 is SQIVND (reference sequence). Trimming at V came to 6 bases and at J to 4 bases, leaving 8 bases not matched to a gene. In DNA form, the CDR3 reads TGTGCCAGTAGGACGACAGGGTTCGTAGAGACCCAGTACTTC. Translated, it gives CASRTTGFVETQYF.

This chain uses TRBV14 with TRBJ1-4, with D maybe TRBD1 (5 bases). This CDR3 is 16 amino acids long. Germline CDR1 SGHDN, CDR2 FVKESK. Trimming left V 0 bases short and J 5 bases short, with 13 bases between. DNA of the CDR3: TGTGCCAGCAGCCAAGAAGGGCGGGGGATAAATGAAAAACTGTTTTTT. Translating it yields CASSQEGRGINEKLFF.

This clone was counted between two and nine times. V is TRBV6-5 and J is TRBJ2-7, with unresolved D. This CDR3 region has 13 residues. CDR1 and CDR2 from the germline V gene are MNHEY and SVGAGI. V shed 7 bases and J shed 2 bases, with 12 bases lying between them. The CDR3 loop reads CASILSGPYEQYF. The CDR3, as DNA: TGTGCCAGCATACTAAGTGGCCCCTACGAGCAGTACTTC.

V gene TRBV25-1 combines with J gene TRBJ1-3; no definite D call. The V end was cut by 1 base, the J end by 0 bases, with 13 bases between. This CDR3 contains 17 residues. Germline V gene lookup returns CDR1 MGHDK and CDR2 SYGVNS. The DNA for the CDR3 is TGTGCCAGCAGTGAATTAGCGCTAGGGCCCTCTGGAAACACCATATATTTT. As protein: CASSELALGPSGNTIYF.

The gene calls are TRBV29-1 and TRBJ1-1, with D uncertain. Trimming cost V 4 bases and J 12 bases, with 15 bases left between them. The CDR3 covers 11 residues. Germline lookup yields CDR1 SQVTM and CDR2 ANQGSEA. The CDR3: CSVGESIGSFF. The CDR3 DNA follows: TGCAGCGTTGGGGAGAGTATCGGTTCTTTCTTT. Full variable domain (remainder filled in from reference TRBV29-1 and TRBJ1-1): SAVISQKPSRDICQRGTSLTIQCQVDSQVTMMFWYRQQPGQSLTLIATANQGSEATYESGFVIDKFPISRPNLTFSTLTVSNMSPEDSSIYLCSVGESIGSFFGQGTRLTVV.

The table lists this clone with a few counts. This chain uses TRBV7-9 with TRBJ1-1, with D unresolved. The CDR3 covers 12 residues. Per the germline V gene, CDR1 is SEHNR and CDR2 is FQNEAQ (reference sequence). V dropped 2 bases and J dropped 4 bases, with 5 bases sitting between them. The CDR3 here is CASSLWSTEAFF. As DNA, the CDR3 is TGTGCCAGCAGCTTATGGAGCACTGAAGCTTTCTTT.

This clone was recorded a few times. The chain employs TRBV2 and TRBJ1-1, with D perhaps TRBD1 (5 bases). V was trimmed by 6 bases and J by 1 base, leaving 9 bases between them. The CDR3 loop spans 13 amino acids. Germline-derived CDR1 and CDR2 are SNHLY and FYNNEI. The chain's CDR3 is CASRTEKNTEAFF. The CDR3 bases are TGTGCCAGCAGGACAGAGAAGAACACTGAAGCTTTCTTT.

J is TRBJ1-1 and V is TRBV7-9; D is perhaps TRBD1 (6 bases). CDR3 length: 15 residues. Germline CDR1 and CDR2: SEHNR and FQNEAQ (reference sequence). V gave up 4 bases and J gave up 6 bases, with 18 bases separating them. DNA for the CDR3: TGTGCCAGCAGCTCCCGTCGGGGGGCTCTTGCTGAAGCTTTCTTT. Its protein is CASSSRRGALAEAFF.

The rearrangement links TRBV10-3 to TRBJ2-3; TRBD2 agrees at 8 bases. Germline V lookup: CDR1 ENHRY, CDR2 SYGVKD. Trimming removed 0 bases from V and 2 bases from J; junction bases left unmatched: 4. The CDR3 runs to 16 residues. The CDR3 sequence is CAISESPGGFTDTQYF. In DNA, the CDR3 is TGTGCCATCAGTGAGTCACCGGGAGGGTTCACAGATACGCAGTATTTT.

V gene TRBV18 combines with J gene TRBJ1-3; 7 bases line up with TRBD1. V was clipped by 4 bases and J by 0 bases; unmatched bases: 9. CDR1 and CDR2 (germline): KGHSH, LQKENI. The CDR3 loop spans 17 amino acids. CDR3 in amino acids: CASSLSGTASSGNTIYF. CDR3 DNA: TGTGCCAGCTCACTCTCCGGGACAGCCAGCTCTGGAAACACCATATATTTT. The full variable domain, with the rest looked up from reference TRBV18 and TRBJ1-3, is NAGVMQNPRHLVRRRGQEARLRCSPMKGHSHVYWYRQLPEEGLKFMVYLQKENIIDESGMPKERFSAEFPKEGPSILRIQQVVRGDSAAYFCASSLSGTASSGNTIYFGEGSWLTVV.

This chain links TRBV2 with TRBJ2-5; D is possibly TRBD2 (6 bases). CDR1 and CDR2 from the germline V gene are SNHLY and FYNNEI. The CDR3 length is 17 residues. V gave up 6 bases and J gave up 6 bases, with 26 bases separating them. The CDR3 DNA follows: TGTGCCAGCAGAGGCCGTCGACTAGACCTAAGAACTCAGACCCAGTACTTC. Residues: CASRGRRLDLRTQTQYF. Supplemented by reference TRBV2 and TRBJ2-5, the full variable domain reads EPEVTQTPSHQVTQMGQEVILRCVPISNHLYFYWYRQILGQKVEFLVSFYNNEISEKSEIFDDQFSVERPDGSNFTLKIRSTKLEDSAMYFCASRGRRLDLRTQTQYFGPGTRLLVL.

The V gene is TRBV5-1, the J gene TRBJ2-3; 10 bases map to TRBD2. CDR1 SGHRS and CDR2 YFSETQ come from the germline V gene. The V gene end was trimmed by 0 bases and the J gene end by 3 bases; junction bases not matched to a gene: 7. This CDR3 region has 17 residues. The DNA of the CDR3 is TGCGCCAGCAGCTTGGCCGCGGCTAGCGGGAGTACAGATACGCAGTATTTT. Protein product: CASSLAAASGSTDTQYF.

This clone occurred a few times. The gene calls are TRBV19 and TRBJ1-6; 8 positions match TRBD1. Losses at the gene ends were 2 bases for V and 8 bases for J; bases not matched to a gene: 2. The CDR3 is 14 amino acids. Germline V gives CDR1 LNHDA, CDR2 SQIVND (reference sequence). The CDR3 nucleotides are TGTGCCAGTAGTATAACGACAGGGGATTCACCCCTCCACTTT. Amino acids: CASSITTGDSPLHF.